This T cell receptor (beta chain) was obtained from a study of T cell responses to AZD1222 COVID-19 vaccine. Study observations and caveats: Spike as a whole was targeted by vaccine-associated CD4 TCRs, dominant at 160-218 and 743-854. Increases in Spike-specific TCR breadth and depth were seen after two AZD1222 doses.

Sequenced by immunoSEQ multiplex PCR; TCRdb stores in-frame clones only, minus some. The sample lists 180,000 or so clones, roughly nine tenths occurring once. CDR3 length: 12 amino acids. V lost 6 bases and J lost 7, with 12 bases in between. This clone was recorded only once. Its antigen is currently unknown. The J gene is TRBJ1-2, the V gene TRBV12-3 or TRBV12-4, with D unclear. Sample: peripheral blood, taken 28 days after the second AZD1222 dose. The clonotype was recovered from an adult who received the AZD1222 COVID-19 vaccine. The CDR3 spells CASSQYLLGYTF. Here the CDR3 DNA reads TGTGCCAGCAGCCAATATTTACTTGGCTACACCTTC.